The 18 T cell receptor beta chains presented below share a single source sample, sequenced in a study of human T cells and chemical hapten exposure. Each CDR3 protein gets one entry after TCRdb re-called the RACE reads with MiXCR. The data contain tens of thousands of distinct CDR3 sequences, roughly a tenth of them singletons. Time point defined: patch test 2, 6 weeks after DPC sensitization. The treatment was: therapeutic diphenylcyclopropenone sensitization with weekly scalp DPC. The input for sequencing was whole blood, taken in connection with sensitization to the hapten diphenylcyclopropenone (DPC). These receptors were collected from a man aged 30 to 39 with alopecia areata. Some clones in this sample may be carry-over from other donors' samples.

In its sample, this clonotype was seen many times. This chain uses TRBV7-2 with TRBJ1-2; D remains ambiguous. CDR1 SGHTA and CDR2 FQGNSA come from the germline V gene. The CDR3 has 14 amino acids. V was trimmed by 1 base and J by 2 bases, leaving 8 bases between them. Here the CDR3 reads CASSLVQLNYGYTF. The CDR3 DNA reads as TGTGCCAGCAGCTTAGTGCAACTCAACTATGGCTACACCTTC.

The chain employs TRBV25-1 and TRBJ2-7; tentatively, D is TRBD1 (6 bases). The CDR3 spans 16 residues. V lost 4 bases to trimming and J lost 5 bases, with 21 bases between them. CDR1 is MGHDK, CDR2 SYGVNS, per germline. CDR3 protein: CASSALTGHSDHEQYF. In nucleotides, the CDR3 is TGTGCCAGCAGTGCCCTCACGGGACATTCTGACCACGAGCAGTACTTC.

The chain carries TRBV19 and TRBJ2-3; a possible D gene is TRBD2 (6 bases). CDR1 and CDR2 from the germline V gene are LNHDA and SQIVND (reference sequence). V was cut by 6 bases and J by 0 bases, with 10 bases left in between. The CDR3 is 14 residues long. CDR3 bases: TGTGCCAGTAGCCCCGGGACTAGCACAGATACGCAGTATTTT. Translating gives CASSPGTSTDTQYF.

This clonotype was counted many times. Here the CDR3 reads CACKTSRNNEQFF. Written as DNA, the CDR3 is TGTGCCTGCAAGACTAGCAGAAACAATGAGCAGTTCTTC. This chain connects TRBV19 to TRBJ2-1; 7 bases agree with TRBD2. Germline loops: CDR1 LNHDA, CDR2 SQIVND (reference sequence). The CDR3 has 13 residues. The trim removed 11 bases at V and 5 bases at J, leaving 9 bases unmatched.

This clonotype was recorded at least ten times. V gene TRBV6-1 combines with J gene TRBJ1-2; the D gene is possibly TRBD1 (5 bases). Trimming took 0 bases from V and 4 from J, leaving 9 bases between them. Germline lookup yields CDR1 MNHNS and CDR2 SASEGT. The CDR3 sequence is 14 residues long. CDR3 in amino acids: CASSEAGRGYGYTF. The CDR3 DNA is TGTGCCAGCAGTGAAGCGGGAAGGGGCTATGGCTACACCTTC.

The CDR3 sequence is CASKRVNSNQPQHF. Here the CDR3 DNA reads TGTGCCAGCAAGAGAGTGAATAGCAATCAGCCCCAGCATTTT. This chain connects TRBV2 to TRBJ1-5; D remains unclear. Trimming shortened V by 7 bases and J by 0 bases, and 10 bases separated the two germline ends. The CDR3 is 14 residues long. Germline CDR1 and CDR2: SNHLY and FYNNEI.

This clonotype was seen at least ten times. This sequence joins TRBV30 and TRBJ1-6; TRBD1 aligns across 7 bases. This CDR3 region has 14 residues. The trim removed 4 bases at V and 0 bases at J, leaving 0 bases unmatched. Per germline, CDR1 GTSNPN and CDR2 SVGIG (reference sequence). DNA for the CDR3: TGTGCCTGGACAGGGGGCTCCTATAATTCACCCCTCCACTTT. Translation: CAWTGGSYNSPLHF.

The table lists this clonotype with a few counts. This chain uses TRBV4-2 with TRBJ2-3; 9 nucleotides match TRBD2. CDR3 length: 18 amino acids. Germline V gives CDR1 LGHNA, CDR2 YNFKEQ. The J segment lost 2 bases and the V segment lost 1 base, leaving 10 bases of the junction unmatched. CDR3 sequence reads: CASSQVGGGGLATDTQYF. The CDR3 nucleotides read TGTGCCAGCAGCCAAGTTGGGGGCGGGGGACTAGCCACAGATACGCAGTATTTT.

Many counts were recorded for this clonotype. V is TRBV29-1 and J is TRBJ2-5, with 9 bases fitting TRBD1. The germline V gene has CDR1 SQVTM and CDR2 ANQGSEA. This CDR3 has 12 residues. V was pared by 7 bases and J by 2 bases, with 2 bases of the junction left unmatched. The CDR3 nucleotides read TGCAGCGGAGGACAGGGGCAAGAGACCCAGTACTTC. Its translation is CSGGQGQETQYF.

This clonotype was picked up many times. The chain joins TRBV7-3 to TRBJ1-2; 8 bases map to TRBD1. This CDR3 is 13 amino acids long. V lost 3 bases, J lost 8 bases, and 5 bases stayed unmatched. Germline lookup yields CDR1 SGHTA and CDR2 FQGTGA. As DNA, the CDR3 is TGTGCCAGCAGCTTGGGACAGGCGGAGGGCTACACCTTC. It is translated as CASSLGQAEGYTF.

The chain recombines TRBV30 with TRBJ2-3; D is possibly TRBD1 (5 bases). The CDR3 totals 14 residues. Germline V lookup: CDR1 GTSNPN, CDR2 SVGIG (reference sequence). V shed 0 bases and J shed 1 base, with 8 bases lying between them. As DNA, the CDR3 is TGTGCCTGGAGTGTTGAAGGGGGCACAGATACGCAGTATTTT. Translating it yields CAWSVEGGTDTQYF.

This clonotype was seen repeatedly, ten times or more. This chain connects TRBV5-1 to TRBJ2-3; D is ambiguous. V dropped 0 bases and J dropped 7 bases, with 3 bases sitting between them. CDR1 and CDR2 from the germline V gene are SGHRS and YFSETQ. The CDR3 extends over 11 amino acids. The CDR3 here is CASSLDHTQYF. The CDR3 DNA reads as TGCGCCAGCAGCTTGGATCATACGCAGTATTTT.

This clonotype was counted ten times or more. V is TRBV19 and J is TRBJ1-5; D remains unclear. With 1 base removed from V and 3 bases from J, the gap between germline ends came to 19 bases. This CDR3 spans 18 amino acids. CDR1 is LNHDA, CDR2 SQIVND, per germline (reference sequence). CDR3 residues: CASSIAPGSPSPNQPQHF. The CDR3 region has the DNA TGTGCCAGTAGTATAGCTCCCGGGTCCCCTTCCCCCAATCAGCCCCAGCATTTT.

Remarks on this clonotype: The junction and the germline gene differ at one end; a read error may be behind it. The CDR3 DNA sequence: TGCAGTGCAAGAGCCGGGACTAAAGAGACCCAGTACTTC. It codes for CSARAGTKETQYF. V gene TRBV20-1 combines with J gene TRBJ2-5; 7 nucleotides align to TRBD2. CDR3 length equals 13 residues. Germline-derived CDR1 and CDR2 are DFQATT and SNEGSKA (reference sequence).

This clonotype was seen at least ten times. The V gene is TRBV12-3 or TRBV12-4, the J gene TRBJ2-5, with unresolved D. Trimming took 2 bases from V and 1 from J, leaving 8 bases between them. The CDR3 length is 14 residues. The CDR3 here is CASSLNSPQETQYF. DNA of the CDR3: TGTGCCAGCAGTTTAAACTCTCCCCAAGAGACCCAGTACTTC.

This clonotype came up a few times. V and J are TRBV3-1 and TRBJ2-1; perhaps TRBD2 as D (6 bases). The CDR3 has 15 amino acids. Germline loops: CDR1 LGHDT, CDR2 YNNKEL (reference sequence). The V gene lost 4 bases and the J gene lost 5 bases, with 15 bases spanning the gap. The DNA of the CDR3 is TGTGCCAGCAGCCCCAGGACTACCTCAGACAATGAGCAGTTCTTC. Its translation: CASSPRTTSDNEQFF.

This clonotype was counted ten times or more. The chain joins TRBV4-3 to TRBJ2-6; 11 positions match TRBD1. The CDR3 loop spans 19 amino acids. In germline, CDR1 is LGHNA, CDR2 YSLEER. With V trimmed by 1 base and J by 4 bases, 9 bases remained unmatched. CDR3 loop: CASSQGLGQGASGANVLTF. The DNA of the CDR3 is TGCGCCAGCAGCCAAGGTCTAGGACAGGGGGCGTCAGGGGCCAACGTCCTGACTTTC.

This clonotype was recorded at least ten times. This chain links TRBV29-1 with TRBJ1-2; tentative D call: TRBD1 (5 bases). CDR3 length equals 14 residues. Germline-derived CDR1 and CDR2 are SQVTM and ANQGSEA. V was shortened by 6 bases and J by 8 bases, with 22 bases between the two germline ends. As DNA, the CDR3 is TGCAGCGTCCACCCGGGACTTACGGGGGGAGGCTACACCTTC. Its protein product is CSVHPGLTGGGYTF.